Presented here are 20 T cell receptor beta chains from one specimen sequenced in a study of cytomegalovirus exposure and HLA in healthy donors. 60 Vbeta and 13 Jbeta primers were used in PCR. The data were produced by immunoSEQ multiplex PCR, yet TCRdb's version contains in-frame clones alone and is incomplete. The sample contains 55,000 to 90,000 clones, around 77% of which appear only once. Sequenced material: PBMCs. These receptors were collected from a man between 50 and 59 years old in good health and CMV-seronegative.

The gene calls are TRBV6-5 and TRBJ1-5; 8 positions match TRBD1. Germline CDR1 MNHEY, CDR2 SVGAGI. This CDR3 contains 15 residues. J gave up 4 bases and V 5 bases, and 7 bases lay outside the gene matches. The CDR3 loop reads CASSKIGQGNQPQHF. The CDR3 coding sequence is TGTGCCAGCAGTAAAATTGGACAGGGTAATCAGCCCCAGCATTTT.

The CDR3 protein is CASRGTGKETQYF. The CDR3 nucleotides are TGTGCCAGCAGAGGGACAGGGAAAGAGACCCAGTACTTC. The chain joins TRBV25-1 to TRBJ2-5; 9 bases fit TRBD1. The trim removed 6 bases at V and 3 bases at J, leaving 2 bases unmatched. Germline CDR1 MGHDK, CDR2 SYGVNS. The CDR3 has 13 residues.

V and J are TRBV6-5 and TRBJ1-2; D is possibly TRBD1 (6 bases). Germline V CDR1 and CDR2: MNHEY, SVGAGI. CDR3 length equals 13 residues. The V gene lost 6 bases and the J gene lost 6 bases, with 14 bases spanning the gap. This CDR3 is CASRNQGSNGYTF. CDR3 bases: TGTGCCAGCAGGAACCAGGGGAGCAATGGCTACACCTTC.

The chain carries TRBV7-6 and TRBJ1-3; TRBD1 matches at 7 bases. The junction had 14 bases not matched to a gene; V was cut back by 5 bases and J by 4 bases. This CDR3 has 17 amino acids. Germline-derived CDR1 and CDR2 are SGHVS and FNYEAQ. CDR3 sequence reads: CASSSRTGETAGNTIYF. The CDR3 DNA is TGTGCCAGCAGCAGTCGGACAGGCGAAACGGCCGGAAACACCATATATTTT.

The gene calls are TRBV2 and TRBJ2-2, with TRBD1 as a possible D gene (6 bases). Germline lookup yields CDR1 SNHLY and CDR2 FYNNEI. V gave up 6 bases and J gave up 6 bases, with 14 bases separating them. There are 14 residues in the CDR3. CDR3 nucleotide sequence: TGTGCCAGCAGAGAAAGACAGGAGTCCGGGGAGCTGTTTTTT. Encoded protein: CASRERQESGELFF.

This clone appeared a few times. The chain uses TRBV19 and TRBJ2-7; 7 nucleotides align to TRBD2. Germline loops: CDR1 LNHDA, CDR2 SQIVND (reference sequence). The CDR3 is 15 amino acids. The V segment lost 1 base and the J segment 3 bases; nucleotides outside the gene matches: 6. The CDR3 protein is CASSIVAGGLYEQYF. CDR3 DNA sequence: TGTGCCAGTAGTATAGTAGCGGGCGGCCTCTACGAGCAGTACTTC.

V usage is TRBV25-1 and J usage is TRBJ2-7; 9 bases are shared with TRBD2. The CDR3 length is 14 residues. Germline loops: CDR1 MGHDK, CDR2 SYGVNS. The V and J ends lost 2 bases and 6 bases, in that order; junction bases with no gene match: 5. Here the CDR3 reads CASSEGTSPSEQYF. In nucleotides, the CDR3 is TGTGCCAGCAGTGAAGGGACTAGCCCATCCGAGCAGTACTTC.

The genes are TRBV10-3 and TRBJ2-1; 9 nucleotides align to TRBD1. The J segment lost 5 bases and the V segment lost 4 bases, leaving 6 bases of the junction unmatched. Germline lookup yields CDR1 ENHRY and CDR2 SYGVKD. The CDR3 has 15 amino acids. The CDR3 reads CAISAPGQGNNEQFF. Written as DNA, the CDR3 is TGTGCCATCAGTGCCCCAGGACAGGGGAACAATGAGCAGTTCTTC.

CDR3 protein: CASSPWTGADEQYF. CDR3 sequence (DNA): TGTGCCAGCAGCCCGTGGACAGGGGCGGACGAGCAGTACTTC. This sequence joins TRBV11-2 and TRBJ2-7; 9 positions match TRBD1. CDR1 and CDR2 from the germline V gene are SGHAT and FQNNGV. J gave up 5 bases and V 5 bases, and 7 bases lay outside the gene matches. This CDR3 is built from 14 residues. The full variable domain, its missing parts supplied by reference TRBV11-2 and TRBJ2-7, is EAGVAQSPRYKIIEKRQSVAFWCNPISGHATLYWYQQILGQGPKLLIQFQNNGVVDDSQLPKDRFSAERLKGVDSTLKIQPAKLEDSAVYLCASSPWTGADEQYFGPGTRLTVT.

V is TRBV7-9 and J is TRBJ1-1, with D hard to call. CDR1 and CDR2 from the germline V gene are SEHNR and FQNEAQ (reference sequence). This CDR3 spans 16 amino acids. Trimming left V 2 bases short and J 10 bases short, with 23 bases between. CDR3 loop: CASSLYVRQDKNVAFF. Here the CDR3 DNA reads TGTGCCAGCAGCTTATACGTTCGGCAAGACAAGAATGTAGCTTTCTTT.

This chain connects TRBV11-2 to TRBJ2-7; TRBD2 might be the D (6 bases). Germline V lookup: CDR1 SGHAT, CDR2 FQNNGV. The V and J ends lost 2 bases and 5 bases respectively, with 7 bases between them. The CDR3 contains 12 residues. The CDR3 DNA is TGTGCCAGCAGCTTATGGGGGGACGAGCAGTACTTC. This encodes CASSLWGDEQYF.

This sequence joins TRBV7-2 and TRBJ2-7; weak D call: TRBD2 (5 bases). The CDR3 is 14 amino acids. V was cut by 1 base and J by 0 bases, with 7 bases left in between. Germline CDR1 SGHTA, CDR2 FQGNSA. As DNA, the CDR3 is TGTGCCAGCAGCTTAGGCGGGCCCTCCTACGAGCAGTACTTC. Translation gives CASSLGGPSYEQYF.

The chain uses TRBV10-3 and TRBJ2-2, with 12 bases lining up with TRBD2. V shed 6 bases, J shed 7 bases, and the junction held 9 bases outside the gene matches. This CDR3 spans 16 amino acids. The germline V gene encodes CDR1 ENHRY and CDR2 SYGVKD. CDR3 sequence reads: CAISATSGRTVGELFF. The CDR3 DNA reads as TGTGCCATCAGCGCTACTAGCGGGAGGACGGTCGGGGAGCTGTTTTTT.

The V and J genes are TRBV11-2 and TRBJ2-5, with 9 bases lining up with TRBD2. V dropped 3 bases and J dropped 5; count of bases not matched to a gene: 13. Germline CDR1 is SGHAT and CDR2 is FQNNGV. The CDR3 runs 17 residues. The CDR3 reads CASSFPKGGLARETQYF. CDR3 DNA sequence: TGTGCCAGCAGCTTCCCCAAGGGCGGACTAGCGAGGGAGACCCAGTACTTC.

CDR3 in DNA: TGTGCCAGCAACACGGCTGGAGCGGGGACGTACGAGCAGTACTTC. It translates to CASNTAGAGTYEQYF. The chain links TRBV6-5 to TRBJ2-7; 7 nucleotides match TRBD2. The CDR3 contains 15 residues. V gave up 7 bases and J gave up 4 bases; unmatched junction bases: 13. The germline gives CDR1 MNHEY, CDR2 SVGAGI.

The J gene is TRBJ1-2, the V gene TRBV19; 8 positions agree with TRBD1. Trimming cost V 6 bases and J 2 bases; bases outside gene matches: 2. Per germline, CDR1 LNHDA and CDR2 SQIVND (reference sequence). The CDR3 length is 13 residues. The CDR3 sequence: CASRGQANYGYTF. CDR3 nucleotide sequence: TGTGCCAGTAGGGGACAGGCGAACTATGGCTACACCTTC.

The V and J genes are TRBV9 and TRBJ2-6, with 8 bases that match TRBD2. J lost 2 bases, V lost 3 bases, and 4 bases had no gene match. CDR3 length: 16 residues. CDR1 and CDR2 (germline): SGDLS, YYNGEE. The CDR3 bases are TGTGCCAGCAGCGGCAGCGGGAGTGCTGGGGCCAACGTCCTGACTTTC. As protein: CASSGSGSAGANVLTF.

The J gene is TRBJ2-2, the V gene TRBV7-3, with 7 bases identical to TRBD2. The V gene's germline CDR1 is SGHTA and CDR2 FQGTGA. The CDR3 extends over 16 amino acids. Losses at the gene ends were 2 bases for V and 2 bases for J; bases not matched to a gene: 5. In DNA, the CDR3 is TGTGCCAGCAGCTTAGAGGCGGGGGTTAACACCGGGGAGCTGTTTTTT. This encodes CASSLEAGVNTGELFF.

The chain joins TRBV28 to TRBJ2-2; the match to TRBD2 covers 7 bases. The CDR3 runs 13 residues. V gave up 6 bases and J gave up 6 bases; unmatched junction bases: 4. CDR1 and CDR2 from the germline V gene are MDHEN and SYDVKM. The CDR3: CASRRTRSGELFF. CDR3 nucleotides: TGTGCCAGCAGGAGGACTAGGTCCGGGGAGCTGTTTTTT. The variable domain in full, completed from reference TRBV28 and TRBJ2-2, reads DVKVTQSSRYLVKRTGEKVFLECVQDMDHENMFWYRQDPGLGLRLIYFSYDVKMKEKGDIPEGYSVSREKKERFSLILESASTNQTSMYLCASRRTRSGELFFGEGSRLTVL.

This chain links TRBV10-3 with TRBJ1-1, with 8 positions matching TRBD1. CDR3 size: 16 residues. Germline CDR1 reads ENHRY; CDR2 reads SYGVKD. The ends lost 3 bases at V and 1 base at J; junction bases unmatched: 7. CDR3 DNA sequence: TGTGCCATCAGTGACACCGGGACAGGATCGAACACTGAAGCTTTCTTT. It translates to CAISDTGTGSNTEAFF.